These T cell receptor beta chains were read from a single sample in a study of T-cell memory formation after mild COVID-19. TCRdb recomputed calls from the 5' RACE reads with MiXCR, one row per CDR3 protein. The sample records approximately 300,000 distinct CDR3 sequences, 15% to 20% being singletons. The sample was PBMCs or a T cell subset sorted from them (not recorded which). Every receptor here comes from a man between 18 and 29 years old who had mild COVID-19 (a few samples of this study predate the infection). Cell type and time point are not known. The CDR3 runs from the conserved cysteine through the conserved F or W. The order of the fields is J gene, V gene, D gene, clone size, CDR3 protein, CDR3 DNA. A D gene is named only where the DNA matches it firmly. Clone size is not always given. Where it is, it says once, few, many or a class for expanded clones.

>TRBJ1-1|TRBV6-5|-|-
CASRRPTGETSVAFF
TGTGCCAGCAGACGCCCGACAGGCGAAACCTCTGTTGCTTTCTTT
>TRBJ1-1|TRBV29-1|-|-
CSHGGVLGYTEAFF
TGCAGCCACGGAGGGGTATTGGGCTACACTGAAGCTTTCTTT
>TRBJ1-1|TRBV11-2|-|few
CASSSTGSEAFF
TGTGCCAGCAGCTCGACGGGGAGCGAAGCTTTCTTT
>TRBJ2-5|TRBV10-3|TRBD2|few
CAISEALAGTQETQYF
TGTGCCATCAGTGAGGCCCTAGCGGGGACCCAAGAGACCCAGTACTTC
>TRBJ1-2|TRBV7-4|-|-
CASSLETGATYGYTF
TGTGCCAGCAGCTTAGAGACGGGGGCGACATATGGCTACACCTTC
>TRBJ1-1|TRBV12-5|TRBD1|-
CASGLVQGASPQGAFF
TGTGCTAGTGGTTTGGTACAGGGGGCTTCTCCTCAGGGAGCTTTCTTT
>TRBJ2-7|TRBV7-9|-|few
CASRSAEWSSYEQYF
TGTGCCAGCAGGTCCGCGGAGTGGAGCTCCTACGAGCAGTACTTC
>TRBJ2-6|TRBV11-2|-|few
CASSRRRFSGANVLTF
TGTGCCAGCAGCCGACGCAGGTTCTCTGGGGCCAACGTCCTGACTTTC
>TRBJ1-5|TRBV28|TRBD1|once
CASSGQGSNQPQHF
TGTGCCAGCAGTGGACAGGGTAGCAATCAGCCCCAGCATTTT
>TRBJ2-1|TRBV4-3|-|few
CASSPTGMFYNEQFF
TGCGCCAGCAGCCCAACGGGGATGTTCTACAATGAGCAGTTCTTC
>TRBJ2-2|TRBV5-4|-|few
CASRPGRNTGELFF
TGTGCCAGCAGACCAGGACGGAACACCGGGGAGCTGTTTTTT
>TRBJ2-5|TRBV7-6|-|-
CASSLDFEETQYF
TGTGCCAGCAGCTTGGATTTCGAAGAGACCCAGTACTTC
>TRBJ1-6|TRBV18|-|-
CASSPRPSVGDGSPLHF
TGTGCCAGCTCACCACGGCCCTCAGTCGGGGATGGTTCACCCCTCCACTTT
>TRBJ2-2|TRBV7-9|-|-
CASRVEPRELFF
TGTGCCAGCAGAGTAGAACCTAGAGAGCTGTTTTTT
>TRBJ1-1|TRBV7-2|-|few
CASSLGVGTEAFF
TGTGCCAGCAGCTTAGGAGTAGGGACTGAAGCTTTCTTT
>TRBJ1-1|TRBV19|TRBD1|once
CASTPSRDRENTEAFF
TGTGCCAGTACCCCGAGTCGGGACAGGGAGAACACTGAAGCTTTCTTT
>TRBJ2-5|TRBV12-3/TRBV12-4|TRBD2|-
CASSRWTSGLDQETQYF
TGTGCCAGCAGCCGATGGACTAGCGGATTGGACCAAGAGACCCAGTACTTC
>TRBJ1-2|TRBV29-1|-|-
CSVEEVAANYGYTF
TGCAGCGTTGAAGAGGTAGCCGCTAACTATGGCTACACCTTC
>TRBJ2-1|TRBV20-1|TRBD2|-
CSASPRTSGGMNEQFF
TGCAGTGCTAGTCCCCGCACTAGCGGGGGAATGAATGAGCAGTTCTTC
>TRBJ2-2|TRBV29-1|-|-
CSALGDGVTGELFF
TGCAGCGCTTTAGGGGACGGAGTCACCGGGGAGCTGTTTTTT
>TRBJ1-4|TRBV4-1|-|-
CASSHPNSNEKLFF
TGCGCCAGCAGCCACCCCAATTCGAATGAAAAACTGTTTTTT
>TRBJ2-2|TRBV4-1|-|-
CASSQDAGNPGELFF
TGCGCCAGCAGCCAAGATGCGGGGAACCCCGGGGAGCTGTTTTTT
>TRBJ2-1|TRBV11-2|TRBD2|many
CASSLAASGASYNEQFF
TGTGCCAGCAGCTTAGCCGCTAGCGGGGCCTCCTACAATGAGCAGTTCTTC
>TRBJ1-1|TRBV20-1|TRBD1|-
CSGTGGHMNTEAFF
TGCAGTGGAACAGGGGGTCACATGAACACTGAAGCTTTCTTT
>TRBJ2-7|TRBV20-1|TRBD1|-
CSARERTGSGSEQYF
TGCAGTGCTAGAGAACGGACAGGCTCGGGAAGCGAGCAGTACTTC
>TRBJ1-4|TRBV12-3/TRBV12-4|-|-
CAQGTQEYEKLFF
TGTGCCCAAGGGACTCAGGAATATGAAAAACTGTTTTTT
>TRBJ2-2|TRBV6-2/TRBV6-3|-|few
CASSYPFGELFF
TGTGCCAGCAGTTACCCCTTCGGGGAGCTGTTTTTT
>TRBJ1-6|TRBV10-2|-|-
CATLTLRGAPLHF
TGCGCCACCTTAACACTAAGAGGGGCACCCCTCCACTTT
>TRBJ2-3|TRBV7-2|-|many
CASSLDGVLDTQYF
TGTGCCAGCAGCTTAGATGGGGTATTAGATACGCAGTATTTT
>TRBJ1-2|TRBV6-5|-|-
CASSYRTPGTVNYGYTF
TGTGCCAGCAGTTACCGGACACCCGGGACGGTGAACTATGGCTACACCTTC
>TRBJ2-3|TRBV4-1|-|-
CASSREGGPDTQYF
TGCGCCAGCAGCCGCGAGGGGGGGCCAGATACGCAGTATTTT
>TRBJ2-7|TRBV5-1|TRBD2|-
CASSLVTSGGPAYEQYF
TGCGCCAGCAGCTTGGTGACTAGCGGGGGGCCCGCCTACGAGCAGTACTTC